These 21 T cell receptor beta chains originate from one sample sequenced in a study of post-analysis software for immune sequencing data. Regarding the study as a whole: Patients carried roughly five TRBV segments more frequently than controls did, and TRBV5-6, TRBV5-1 and TRBV20-1 were among them.

Prepared libraries of TCR beta cDNA carried unique molecular identifiers. TCRdb itself ran the PCR reads through MiXCR, one entry per CDR3 protein. This table holds about 460,000 distinct CDR3 sequences, over 35% found once. No antigens are known for them. Sequencing was performed on blood. These receptor sequences come from a girl aged 10 to 17 with multiple sclerosis.

Concerning this clonotype: The junction and the germline gene differ at one end; a read error may be behind it. This chain joins TRBV4-1 and TRBJ2-6; D could derive from TRBD1 or TRBD2 (5 bases each). The V gene's germline CDR1 is MGHRA and CDR2 YSYEKL. The CDR3 is 18 residues long. The CDR3 loop is CASSQDREGRAGANVRTF. The CDR3 region has the DNA TGCGCCAGCAGCCAAGATCGGGAAGGCAGGGCTGGGGCCAACGTCCGGACTTTC.

In the case of this clonotype: A read error may be the cause here, since a much bigger clone is one base away. V gene TRBV4-1 combines with J gene TRBJ1-2, with TRBD1 identical over 10 bases. Germline V CDR1 and CDR2: MGHRA, YSYEKL. This CDR3 is built from 15 residues. The DNA of the CDR3 is TGCACCAGCAGCCAACCGGGACAGGGGTCCTATGGCTACACCTTC. This codes for CTSSQPGQGSYGYTF.

Only a few counts were recorded for this clonotype. The CDR3 protein is CASSQVAGAGYEQYF. The DNA of the CDR3 is TGCGCCAGCAGCCAAGTGGCAGGGGCCGGCTACGAGCAGTACTTC. The V gene is TRBV4-1, the J gene TRBJ2-7; a possible D gene is TRBD1 (6 bases). This CDR3 region has 15 residues. Trimming pared 1 base from V and 3 bases from J, leaving 13 bases between. From germline, CDR1 is MGHRA and CDR2 YSYEKL.

This sequence joins TRBV20-1 and TRBJ1-2; TRBD1 might be the D (6 bases). Germline assignment: CDR1 DFQATT and CDR2 SNEGSKA (reference sequence). V lost 2 bases, J lost 8 bases, and 15 bases lay in between. This CDR3 contains 13 residues. CDR3 nucleotide sequence: TGCAGTGCTAGAAACAGGGTTCTCGAGGGCTACACCTTC. This encodes CSARNRVLEGYTF.

This clonotype has a handful of counts. V usage is TRBV4-2 and J usage is TRBJ2-4, with D perhaps TRBD2 (5 bases). The end of the DNA aligns better with TRBJ2-7, so the J call may be wrong. The CDR3 sequence is 14 residues long. CDR1 LGHNA and CDR2 YNFKEQ come from the germline V gene. CDR3 residues: CASSQGNEGYEQYF. The CDR3 DNA is TGTGCCAGCAGCCAAGGCAACGAGGGTTACGAGCAGTACTTC.

The J gene is TRBJ2-7, the V gene TRBV20-1; D remains ambiguous. There are 13 residues in the CDR3. Germline V CDR1 and CDR2: DFQATT, SNEGSKA (reference sequence). V gave up 5 bases and J gave up 1 base, with 12 bases separating them. CDR3 coding DNA: TGCAGTGCTGGCGATGGCGGATCCTACGAGCAGTACTTC. Encoded protein: CSAGDGGSYEQYF.

This CDR3 is CASSIRTSGSIHEQFF. The CDR3 DNA reads as TGTGCCAGCAGCATTAGGACTAGCGGGAGTATCCATGAGCAGTTCTTC. This chain joins TRBV7-3 and TRBJ2-1; 13 bases map to TRBD2. The junction had 9 bases not matched to a gene; V was cut back by 5 bases and J by 8 bases. The CDR3 length is 16 residues. From germline, CDR1 is SGHTA and CDR2 FQGTGA. The complete variable domain, with remaining parts taken from reference TRBV7-3 and TRBJ2-1, reads GAGVSQTPSNKVTEKGKYVELRCDPISGHTALYWYRQSLGQGPEFLIYFQGTGAADDSGLPNDRFFAVRPEGSVSTLKIQRTERGDSAVYLCASSIRTSGSIHEQFFGPGTRLTVL.

CDR3 sequence: CSVASLARRTDTQYF. The CDR3 region has the DNA TGCAGCGTTGCCTCCCTAGCGCGACGCACAGATACGCAGTATTTT. The chain combines TRBV29-1 with TRBJ2-3, with a possible D match to TRBD2 (6 bases). Trimming shortened V by 4 bases and J by 1 base, and 15 bases separated the two germline ends. Per germline, CDR1 SQVTM and CDR2 ANQGSEA. The CDR3 extends over 15 amino acids.

The genes are TRBV7-8 and TRBJ2-3, with 12 bases matching TRBD2. The V segment lost 8 bases and the J segment 2 bases; nucleotides outside the gene matches: 17. CDR3 size: 19 residues. Germline CDR1 is SGHVS and CDR2 is FQNEAQ. CDR3 DNA sequence: TGTGCCAGCGGTCCCGGACTCCCGGGACTAGCGGGTTACACAGATACGCAGTATTTT. This encodes CASGPGLPGLAGYTDTQYF.

This chain connects TRBV15 to TRBJ2-7, with D unclear. Germline V gene data show CDR1 as LNHNV and CDR2 as YYDKDF (reference sequence). V dropped 1 base and J dropped 0 bases, with 13 bases sitting between them. The CDR3 spans 16 residues. The CDR3 is CATSRAERTISYEQYF. As DNA, the CDR3 is TGTGCCACCAGCAGAGCGGAGAGGACCATCTCCTACGAGCAGTACTTC.

This clonotype was picked up a small number of times. This chain links TRBV6-6 with TRBJ2-3, with D possibly TRBD1 on 6 matching bases. CDR1 is MNHNY, CDR2 SVGAGI, per germline (reference sequence). V dropped 4 bases and J dropped 0 bases, with 14 bases sitting between them. This CDR3 region has 16 residues. CDR3 in amino acids: CASSLQGRGSTDTQYF. The CDR3 nucleotides are TGTGCCAGCAGTTTACAGGGAAGGGGTAGCACAGATACGCAGTATTTT.

The V gene is TRBV2, the J gene TRBJ1-1, with 12 bases identical to TRBD1. Trimming cost V 7 bases and J 5 bases; bases outside gene matches: 20. CDR1 is SNHLY, CDR2 FYNNEI, per germline. This CDR3 contains 19 residues. The CDR3 is CASTRTVRRDRGLGTEAFF. CDR3 coding DNA: TGTGCCAGCACTAGAACAGTCCGACGGGACAGGGGGCTCGGGACTGAAGCTTTCTTT.

This clonotype was seen more than once but under ten times. V usage is TRBV12-3 or TRBV12-4 and J usage is TRBJ1-2; D remains ambiguous. V lost 6 bases and J 1 base, leaving 12 bases between the germline ends. The CDR3 has 14 residues. The CDR3 DNA reads as TGTGCCAGCAGCAAAAAAGGCCTTAACTATGGCTACACCTTC. Its protein is CASSKKGLNYGYTF.

The V call is TRBV6-5, the J call TRBJ2-5; 7 bases align to TRBD1. Matching the DNA end better, TRBJ2-7 makes the J call doubtful. The CDR3 sequence is 14 residues long. Germline-derived CDR1 and CDR2 are MNHEY and SVGAGI. DNA for the CDR3: TGTGCCAGCAGTTTGAGGACAGGTTCACACGAGCAGTACTTC. This gives the protein CASSLRTGSHEQYF.

This clonotype was seen a handful of times. The chain combines TRBV10-2 with TRBJ2-1; D possibly matches TRBD1 or TRBD2 (5 bases each). CDR1 and CDR2 (germline): WSHSY, SAAADI. The CDR3 extends over 15 amino acids. Trimming took off 2 bases at V and 9 bases at J, with 17 bases between the two ends. The CDR3 DNA sequence: TGCGCCAGCAGTGAGCCGGGGACCCCAAAGGGTGAGCAGTTCTTC. Translating it yields CASSEPGTPKGEQFF.

This clonotype was seen a single time. V is TRBV27 and J is TRBJ2-2; 8 positions match TRBD1. V trimming: 4 bases; J trimming: 7 bases; junction bases outside the gene matches: 14. From germline, CDR1 is MNHEY and CDR2 SMNVEV (reference sequence). The CDR3 is made up of 17 amino acids. CDR3 in DNA: TGTGCCAGCAGTTCCCGGACAGGGAGACCCTTAGGCGGGGAGCTGTTTTTT. This gives the protein CASSSRTGRPLGGELFF.

V and J are TRBV20-1 and TRBJ2-4; unclear D gene. This CDR3 has 11 amino acids. Germline CDR1 reads DFQATT; CDR2 reads SNEGSKA (reference sequence). With 2 bases removed from V and 5 bases from J, the gap between germline ends came to 4 bases. The CDR3 DNA is TGCAGTGCTAGAAACCAAAACATTCAGTACTTC. Its translation: CSARNQNIQYF.

The gene calls are TRBV6-5 and TRBJ2-4; 7 positions match TRBD2. The CDR3 contains 15 residues. Germline CDR1 MNHEY, CDR2 SVGAGI. After removal of 5 bases from V and 2 bases from J, the junction contained 6 bases not matched to a gene. CDR3 residues: CASSVREGPKNIQYF. The CDR3 nucleotides are TGTGCCAGCAGTGTAAGGGAGGGCCCCAAAAACATTCAGTACTTC.

In this sample, this clonotype turned up once. The junction departs from the called germline gene at one end, perhaps through a read error. This chain links TRBV6-1 with TRBJ2-7; D could derive from TRBD1 or TRBD2 (5 bases each). Germline CDR1 MNHNS, CDR2 SASEGT. The CDR3 sequence is 15 residues long. The CDR3 DNA reads TGTGCCAGCATCAACCGGGACGTCGGATCCTACGTGCAGTACTTC. Translated: CASINRDVGSYVQYF.

In DNA, the CDR3 is TGTGCCAGCAGCGTGTCTGTGGGACAGGGAAGTGATGAAAAACTGTTTTTT. Its translation: CASSVSVGQGSDEKLFF. The V call is TRBV9, the J call TRBJ1-4, with 9 bases aligning to TRBD1. CDR1 is SGDLS and CDR2 is YYNGEE in the germline V gene. The J segment lost 6 bases and the V segment lost 2 bases, leaving 11 bases of the junction unmatched. CDR3 length equals 17 residues. The full variable domain, rest sourced from reference TRBV9 and TRBJ1-4, is DSGVTQTPKHLITATGQRVTLRCSPRSGDLSVYWYQQSLDQGLQFLIQYYNGEERAKGNILERFSAQQFPDLHSELNLSSLELGDSALYFCASSVSVGQGSDEKLFFGSGTQLSVL.

The chain uses TRBV9 and TRBJ2-7; the match to TRBD1 covers 7 bases. CDR1 and CDR2 from the germline V gene are SGDLS and YYNGEE. This CDR3 comprises 16 residues. J was trimmed by 1 base and V by 4 bases; bases with no gene match: 11. Here the CDR3 reads CASSPSGQLFSYEQYF. The CDR3 DNA reads as TGTGCCAGCAGCCCATCGGGACAGTTGTTTTCCTACGAGCAGTACTTC.